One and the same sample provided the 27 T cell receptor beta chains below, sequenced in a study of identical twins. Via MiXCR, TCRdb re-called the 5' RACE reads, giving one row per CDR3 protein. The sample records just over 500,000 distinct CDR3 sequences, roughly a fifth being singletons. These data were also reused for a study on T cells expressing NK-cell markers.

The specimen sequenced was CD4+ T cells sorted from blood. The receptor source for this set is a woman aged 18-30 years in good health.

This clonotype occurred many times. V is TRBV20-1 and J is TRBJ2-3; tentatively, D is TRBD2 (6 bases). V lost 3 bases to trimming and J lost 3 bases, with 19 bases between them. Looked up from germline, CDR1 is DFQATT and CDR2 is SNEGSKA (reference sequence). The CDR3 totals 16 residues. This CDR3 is CSARGTFGSGTDTQYF. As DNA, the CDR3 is TGCAGTGCTAGGGGGACTTTCGGGAGTGGAACAGATACGCAGTATTTT.

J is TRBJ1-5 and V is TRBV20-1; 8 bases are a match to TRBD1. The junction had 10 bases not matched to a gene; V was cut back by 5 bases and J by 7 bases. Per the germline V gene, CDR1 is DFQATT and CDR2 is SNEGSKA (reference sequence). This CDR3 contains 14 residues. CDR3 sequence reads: CSAEDRGGPQPQHF. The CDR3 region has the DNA TGCAGTGCTGAAGACAGGGGTGGTCCCCAGCCCCAGCATTTT.

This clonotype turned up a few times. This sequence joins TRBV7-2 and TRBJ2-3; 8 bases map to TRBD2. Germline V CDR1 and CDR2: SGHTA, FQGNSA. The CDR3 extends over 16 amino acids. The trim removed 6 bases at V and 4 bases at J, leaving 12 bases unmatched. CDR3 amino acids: CASRARAGGFSDTQYF. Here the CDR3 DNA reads TGTGCCAGCAGGGCACGGGCGGGGGGTTTCTCAGATACGCAGTATTTT.

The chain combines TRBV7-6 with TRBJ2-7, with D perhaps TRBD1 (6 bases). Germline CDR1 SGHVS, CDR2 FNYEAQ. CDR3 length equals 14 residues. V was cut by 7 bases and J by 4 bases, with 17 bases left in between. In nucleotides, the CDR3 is TGTGCCAGCATCCCCCAGGGGTTTGGGTACGAGCAGTACTTC. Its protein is CASIPQGFGYEQYF.

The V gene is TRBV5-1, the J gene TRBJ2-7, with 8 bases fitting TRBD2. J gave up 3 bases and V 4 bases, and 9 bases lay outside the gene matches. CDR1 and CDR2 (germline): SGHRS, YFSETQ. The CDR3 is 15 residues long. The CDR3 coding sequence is TGCGCCAGCAGCCCCGGGGATAGCGGGATCTACGAGCAGTACTTC. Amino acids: CASSPGDSGIYEQYF. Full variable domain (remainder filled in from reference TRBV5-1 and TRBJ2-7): KAGVTQTPRYLIKTRGQQVTLSCSPISGHRSVSWYQQTPGQGLQFLFEYFSETQRNKGNFPGRFSGRQFSNSRSEMNVSTLELGDSALYLCASSPGDSGIYEQYFGPGTRLTVT.

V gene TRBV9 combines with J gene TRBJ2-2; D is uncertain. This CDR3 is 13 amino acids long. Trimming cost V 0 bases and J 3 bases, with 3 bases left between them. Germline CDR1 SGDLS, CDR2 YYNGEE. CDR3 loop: CASSVEYTGELFF. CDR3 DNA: TGTGCCAGCAGCGTAGAATACACCGGGGAGCTGTTTTTT.

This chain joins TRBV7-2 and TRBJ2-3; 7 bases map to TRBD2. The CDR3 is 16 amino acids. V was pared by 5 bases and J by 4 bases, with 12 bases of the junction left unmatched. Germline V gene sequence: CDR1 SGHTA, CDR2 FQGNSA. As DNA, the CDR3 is TGTGCCAGCAGCCCGCAGGGAGGGCTTCGGGCAGATACGCAGTATTTT. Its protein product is CASSPQGGLRADTQYF.

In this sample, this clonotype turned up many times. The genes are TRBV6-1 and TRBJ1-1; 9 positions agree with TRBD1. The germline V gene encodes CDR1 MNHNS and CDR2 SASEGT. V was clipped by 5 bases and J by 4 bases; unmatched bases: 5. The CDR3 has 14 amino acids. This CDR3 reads CASSKTGGVTEAFF. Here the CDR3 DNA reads TGTGCCAGCAGTAAAACAGGGGGCGTCACTGAAGCTTTCTTT.

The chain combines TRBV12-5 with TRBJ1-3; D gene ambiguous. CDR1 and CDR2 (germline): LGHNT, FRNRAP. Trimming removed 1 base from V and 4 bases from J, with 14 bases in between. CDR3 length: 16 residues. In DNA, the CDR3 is TGTGCTAGTGGTTTGGGGCAAACTACCACGGGAAACACCATATATTTT. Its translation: CASGLGQTTTGNTIYF.

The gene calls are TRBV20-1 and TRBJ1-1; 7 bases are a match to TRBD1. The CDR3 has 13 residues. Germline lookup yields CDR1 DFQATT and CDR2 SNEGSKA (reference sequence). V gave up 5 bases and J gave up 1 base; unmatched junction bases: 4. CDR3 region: CSASRQGNTEAFF. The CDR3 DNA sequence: TGCAGTGCTTCCCGACAGGGGAACACTGAAGCTTTCTTT.

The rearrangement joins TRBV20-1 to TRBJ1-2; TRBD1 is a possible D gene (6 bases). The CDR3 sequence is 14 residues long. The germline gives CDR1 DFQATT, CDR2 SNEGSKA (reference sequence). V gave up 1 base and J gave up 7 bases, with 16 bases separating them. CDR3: CSARAGGGSSGYTF. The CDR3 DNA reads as TGCAGTGCTAGAGCCGGAGGGGGGAGTAGTGGCTACACCTTC.

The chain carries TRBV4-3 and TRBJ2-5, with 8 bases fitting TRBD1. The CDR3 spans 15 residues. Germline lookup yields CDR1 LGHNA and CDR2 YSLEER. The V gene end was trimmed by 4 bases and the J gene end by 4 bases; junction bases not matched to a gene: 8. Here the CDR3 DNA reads TGCGCCAGCAGCCCCTTGACAGGGGCTGGAGAGACCCAGTACTTC. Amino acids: CASSPLTGAGETQYF.

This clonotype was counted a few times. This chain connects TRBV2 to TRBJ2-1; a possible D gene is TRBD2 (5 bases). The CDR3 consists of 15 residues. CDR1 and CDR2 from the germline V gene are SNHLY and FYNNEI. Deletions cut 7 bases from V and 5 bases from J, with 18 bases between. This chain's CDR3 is CASKQSRDLHNEQFF. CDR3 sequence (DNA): TGTGCCAGCAAACAGTCGAGGGATCTCCACAATGAGCAGTTCTTC.

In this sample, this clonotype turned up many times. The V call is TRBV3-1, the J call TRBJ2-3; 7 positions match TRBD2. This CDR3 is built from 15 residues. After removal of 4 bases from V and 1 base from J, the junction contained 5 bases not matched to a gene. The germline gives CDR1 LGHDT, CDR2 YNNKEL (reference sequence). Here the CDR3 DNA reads TGTGCCAGCAGCCCCCGCAGCGGGGGCACAGATACGCAGTATTTT. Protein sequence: CASSPRSGGTDTQYF.

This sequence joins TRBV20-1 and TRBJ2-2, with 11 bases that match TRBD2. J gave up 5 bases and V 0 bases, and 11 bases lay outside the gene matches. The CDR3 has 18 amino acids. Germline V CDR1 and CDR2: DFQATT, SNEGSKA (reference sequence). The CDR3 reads CSARDFGLAGGRTGELFF. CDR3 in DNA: TGCAGTGCTAGAGATTTCGGGCTAGCGGGAGGACGGACCGGGGAGCTGTTTTTT.

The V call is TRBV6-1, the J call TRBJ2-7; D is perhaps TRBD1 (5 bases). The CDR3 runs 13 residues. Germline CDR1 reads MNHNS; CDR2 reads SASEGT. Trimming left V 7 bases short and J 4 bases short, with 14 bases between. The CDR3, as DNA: TGTGCCAGCACTCCTGCAGGGCCGTACGAGCAGTACTTC. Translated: CASTPAGPYEQYF.

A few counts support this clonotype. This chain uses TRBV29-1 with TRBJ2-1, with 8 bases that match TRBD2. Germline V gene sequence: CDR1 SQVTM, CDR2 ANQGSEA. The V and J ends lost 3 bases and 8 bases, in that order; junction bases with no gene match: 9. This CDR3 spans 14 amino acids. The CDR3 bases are TGCAGCGTTGATCGTGCGACTAGCGTGGATGAGCAGTTCTTC. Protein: CSVDRATSVDEQFF.

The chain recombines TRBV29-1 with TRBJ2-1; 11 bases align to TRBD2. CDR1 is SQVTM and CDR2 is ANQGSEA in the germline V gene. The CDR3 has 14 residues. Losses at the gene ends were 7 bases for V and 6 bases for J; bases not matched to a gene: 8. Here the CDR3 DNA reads TGCAGCGCCCTACTAGCGGGAGCTACCAATGAGCAGTTCTTC. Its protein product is CSALLAGATNEQFF.

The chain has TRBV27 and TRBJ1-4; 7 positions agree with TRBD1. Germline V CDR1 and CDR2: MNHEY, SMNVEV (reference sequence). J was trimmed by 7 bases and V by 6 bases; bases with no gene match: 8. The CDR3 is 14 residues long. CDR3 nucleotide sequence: TGTGCCAGCAGGCCCCGCAGGGGGAGTGAAAAACTGTTTTTT. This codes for CASRPRRGSEKLFF.

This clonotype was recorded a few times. The CDR3 DNA is TGTGCCAGCAGCTCCTTCTCGGTAGGCAATCAGCCCCAGCATTTT. Protein sequence: CASSSFSVGNQPQHF. The rearrangement joins TRBV5-8 to TRBJ1-5; no clear D. The CDR3 spans 15 residues. The germline V gene has CDR1 SGHTS and CDR2 YDEGEE. Between the trimmed V and J ends, which lost 3 bases and 2 bases, there was a span of 12 bases.

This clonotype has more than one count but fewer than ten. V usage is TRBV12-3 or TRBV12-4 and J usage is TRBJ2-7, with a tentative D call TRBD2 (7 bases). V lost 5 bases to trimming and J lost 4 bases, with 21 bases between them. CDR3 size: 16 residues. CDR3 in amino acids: CASSTARGAIGYEQYF. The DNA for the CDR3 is TGTGCCAGCAGTACAGCTCGGGGGGCCATAGGTTACGAGCAGTACTTC.

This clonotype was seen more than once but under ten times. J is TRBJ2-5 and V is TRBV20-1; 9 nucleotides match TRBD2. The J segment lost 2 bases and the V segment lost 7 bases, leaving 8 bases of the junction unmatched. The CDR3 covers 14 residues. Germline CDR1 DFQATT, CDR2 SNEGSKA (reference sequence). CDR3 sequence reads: CSGLAGVGQETQYF. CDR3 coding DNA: TGCAGTGGTTTAGCGGGAGTAGGTCAAGAGACCCAGTACTTC.

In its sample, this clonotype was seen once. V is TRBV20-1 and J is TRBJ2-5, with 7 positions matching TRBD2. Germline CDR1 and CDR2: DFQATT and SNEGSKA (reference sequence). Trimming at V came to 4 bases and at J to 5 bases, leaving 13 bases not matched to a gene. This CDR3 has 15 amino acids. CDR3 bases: TGCAGTGCTAAGGGCGGCGGGAGAGGTGGGGAGACCCAGTACTTC. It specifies CSAKGGGRGGETQYF.

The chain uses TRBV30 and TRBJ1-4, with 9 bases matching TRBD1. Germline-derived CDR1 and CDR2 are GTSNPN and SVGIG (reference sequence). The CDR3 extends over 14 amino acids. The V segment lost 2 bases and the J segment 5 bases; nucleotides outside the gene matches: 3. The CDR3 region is CAWSLGTGNEKLFF. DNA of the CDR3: TGTGCCTGGAGTCTGGGGACAGGGAATGAAAAACTGTTTTTT.

CDR3 sequence reads: CASSYSRDGGFGDEQYF. Written as DNA, the CDR3 is TGTGCCAGCAGTTACTCTAGGGACGGAGGTTTCGGGGACGAGCAGTACTTC. The chain combines TRBV6-5 with TRBJ2-7; possibly TRBD1 or TRBD2 for D (5 bases each). Trimming cost V 0 bases and J 5 bases, with 20 bases left between them. CDR1 is MNHEY and CDR2 is SVGAGI in the germline V gene. CDR3 length: 17 amino acids.

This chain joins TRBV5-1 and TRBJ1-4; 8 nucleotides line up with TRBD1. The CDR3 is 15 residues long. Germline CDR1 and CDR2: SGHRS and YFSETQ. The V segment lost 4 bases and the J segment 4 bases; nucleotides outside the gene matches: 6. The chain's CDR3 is CASSNRGAGNEKLFF. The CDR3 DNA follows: TGCGCCAGCAGCAACAGGGGGGCCGGTAATGAAAAACTGTTTTTT.

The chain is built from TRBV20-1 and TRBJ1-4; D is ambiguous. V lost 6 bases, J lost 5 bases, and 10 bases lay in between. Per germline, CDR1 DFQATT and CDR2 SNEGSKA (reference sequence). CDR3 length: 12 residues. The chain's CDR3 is CSASGPNEKLFF. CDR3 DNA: TGCAGTGCAAGCGGACCCAATGAAAAACTGTTTTTT.